These T cell receptor beta chains were read from a single sample in a study of beta chain features in type 1 diabetes. Data came from immunoSEQ multiplex PCR; TCRdb stores just in-frame clones and leaves some out. Of about 400,000 clones listed, roughly an eighth are singletons. Sequenced input: naive CD4+ T cells from blood. The source is a young man in good health. CDR3s include the opening cysteine and the closing phenylalanine or tryptophan. A D gene is named only where the DNA matches it firmly. Some rows mark clone size as missing; the rest say once, few, many or name a class of expanded clone.

v_call	clone_size	d_call	j_call	cdr3_nt	cdr3_aa
TRBV5-4	few	TRBD2	TRBJ2-7	TGTGCCAGCAGAATAAGGGGACTAGCACTGAACGAGCAGTACTTC	CASRIRGLALNEQYF
TRBV6-4	.	.	TRBJ2-2	TGTGCCAGCAGCCCCCAGCGATTGTCCGGGGAGCTGTTTTTT	CASSPQRLSGELFF
TRBV7-9	few	TRBD1	TRBJ1-5	TGTGCCAGCAGTCGGACAGGGGGGTTCCAGCCCCAGCATTTT	CASSRTGGFQPQHF
TRBV30	many	.	TRBJ1-1	TGTGCCTGGACCCATAGTTGGACTGAAGCTTTCTTT	CAWTHSWTEAFF
TRBV29-1	few	TRBD1	TRBJ1-1	TGCAGCGCCCAGGGAGGGACAGGGGCCACTGAAGCTTTCTTT	CSAQGGTGATEAFF
TRBV7-2	.	.	TRBJ1-5	TGTGCCAGCAGCTTGGACAGTGAGCCCCAGCATTTT	CASSLDSEPQHF
TRBV5-4	few	.	TRBJ2-3	TGTGCCAGCAGCTTGGACAGGACAGATACGCAGTATTTT	CASSLDRTDTQYF
TRBV9	few	TRBD1	TRBJ1-2	TGTGCCAGCAGCGACCCCGGGACAGCTAACTATGGCTACACCTTC	CASSDPGTANYGYTF
TRBV5-1	few	.	TRBJ2-7	TGCGCCAGCAGCCCCGGTGGCCTAGCCTACGAGCAGTACTTC	CASSPGGLAYEQYF
TRBV5-1	few	TRBD1	TRBJ1-2	TGCGCCAGCAGCTTGGGGGACAGTAACTATGGCTACACCTTC	CASSLGDSNYGYTF
TRBV15	.	.	TRBJ2-7	TGTGCCACCAGCAGAGGACTAGTACCCCACGAGCAGTACTTC	CATSRGLVPHEQYF
TRBV29-1	few	TRBD1	TRBJ1-5	TGCAGCGTATGGACAGGGGGTTGTTGGGGCAATCAGCCCCAGCATTTT	CSVWTGGCWGNQPQHF
TRBV5-1	.	TRBD1	TRBJ2-2	TGCGCCAGCAGCTTAAGGGGGCGTAGAACCGGGGAGCTGTTTTTT	CASSLRGRRTGELFF
TRBV9	.	.	TRBJ1-5	TGTGCCAGCAGCGTATCAGGGTCGGGCGATCAGCCCCAGCATTTT	CASSVSGSGDQPQHF
TRBV5-4	few	.	TRBJ1-2	TGTGCCAGCAGCTCGCCTGACGGGGTGGTGAGCGGCTACACCTTC	CASSSPDGVVSGYTF
TRBV11-2	.	TRBD2	TRBJ2-1	TGTGCCAGCAGCTTTATAGCGGGAGGTGGCTACAATGAGCAGTTCTTC	CASSFIAGGGYNEQFF
TRBV7-3	.	TRBD2	TRBJ2-2	TGTGCCAGCAGCCCCCCTGGCGGGAGGGGTACCGGGGAGCTGTTTTTT	CASSPPGGRGTGELFF
TRBV29-1	few	.	TRBJ1-2	TGCAGCGGGCGGGAGTCGGGGGGCTACACCTTC	CSGRESGGYTF
TRBV10-3	.	TRBD1	TRBJ2-7	TGTGCCATCAGGACCGGGACAGGGGAATCCTACGAGCAGTACTTC	CAIRTGTGESYEQYF
TRBV28	few	.	TRBJ1-2	TGTGCCAGCAGTCCCCAACCCGAACAGGCTAACTATGGCTACACCTTC	CASSPQPEQANYGYTF
TRBV19	.	TRBD1	TRBJ1-1	TGTGCCAGTAGCCCGGACAGGGGCTTGGCCACTGAAGCTTTCTTT	CASSPDRGLATEAFF
TRBV5-6	.	TRBD2	TRBJ2-3	TGTGCCAGCAGCGGGAGGACGGGGACTAATACGCAGTATTTT	CASSGRTGTNTQYF
TRBV5-1	.	TRBD1	TRBJ1-6	TGCGCCAGCAGCTTCGGGCAACAGGGGTCACCCCTCCACTTT	CASSFGQQGSPLHF
TRBV11-1	.	.	TRBJ1-2	TGTGCCAGCAGCTTTGGGAACAGGAACTATGGCTACACCTTC	CASSFGNRNYGYTF
TRBV20-1	few	.	TRBJ2-1	TGCAGTGCTAGGGCACGCGAGCAGTTCTTC	CSARAREQFF
TRBV15	.	.	TRBJ1-4	TGTGCCACCAGCAGAGATGACGCGGGATCTCGTGAAAAACTGTTTTTT	CATSRDDAGSREKLFF
TRBV5-4	once	.	TRBJ2-3	TGTGCCAGCAGCCCTCCCCGGGGCACAGATACGCAGTATTTT	CASSPPRGTDTQYF